Listed below are T cell receptor beta chains from one sample, sequenced in a study of T-cell reconstitution after alpha-beta-depleted transplantation in children. From the PCR reads, TCRdb called clonotypes with MiXCR, one entry per CDR3 protein. The sample holds around 400,000 distinct CDR3 sequences, roughly 22% seen once. The sample consisted of PBMCs from the stem cell graft donor, taken from the stem cell graft. These receptors were taken from a human donor who donated a stem cell graft to a child with acute myeloid leukemia. Both conserved end residues are part of each CDR3. The D gene is left open where the match is weak. Clone size, where shown, is once, few, many, or a class for clones that have expanded.

few	NA	TRBJ2-1	TRBV11-2	TGTGCCAGCCGGAGGCCTGCGGGCCCCTACAATGAGCAGTTCTTC	CASRRPAGPYNEQFF
few	NA	TRBJ2-3	TRBV7-9	TGTGCCAGCAGCTCGCGACTAGTCGTAAGCGATACGCAGTATTTT	CASSSRLVVSDTQYF
NA	TRBD2	TRBJ2-3	TRBV7-2	TGTGCCAGCAGCCCGTGGGGACTAGCGGCTAGCACAGATACGCAGTATTTT	CASSPWGLAASTDTQYF
few	NA	TRBJ2-7	TRBV7-9	TGTGCCAGCAGCCCCCACCTTGGGCCCTACGAGCAGTACTTC	CASSPHLGPYEQYF
once	TRBD2	TRBJ2-7	TRBV28	TGTGCCAGCAAAGCGGGAGCGGGGGAGCAGTACTTC	CASKAGAGEQYF
NA	NA	TRBJ2-7	TRBV29-1	TGCAGCGCTCATCTTTTAGATGCCGGGCGACAAAATTCTCCAAGCTCCTACGAGCAGTACTTC	CSAHLLDAGRQNSPSSYEQYF
many	NA	TRBJ2-1	TRBV7-2	TGTGCCAGCAGCCGACAGGTGGGGAATGAGCAGTTCTTC	CASSRQVGNEQFF
few	TRBD1	TRBJ2-7	TRBV25-1	TGTGCCAGCAGTGACGTGGCCGTGGGACAGGGGGTTTACGAGCAGTACTTC	CASSDVAVGQGVYEQYF
NA	NA	TRBJ1-1	TRBV29-1	TGCAGCGGTTCAGACGGCTCTGAAGCTTTCTTT	CSGSDGSEAFF
few	NA	TRBJ1-5	TRBV7-9	TGTGCCAGCAGCAAACAGGATCAGCCCCAGCATTTT	CASSKQDQPQHF
NA	NA	TRBJ2-1	TRBV3-1	TGTGCCAGCAGCCAAGATAGAGGCCGGAGCTCCTACAATGAGCAGTTCTTC	CASSQDRGRSSYNEQFF
NA	TRBD1	TRBJ2-7	TRBV29-1	TGCAGCGGCGGGACAGGGGACTACGAGCAGTACTTC	CSGGTGDYEQYF
many	TRBD2	TRBJ2-1	TRBV6-2/TRBV6-3	TGTGCCAGCGCCGGGGGGTTCTTGAAGTTGGGGACCCTATACAATGAGCAGTTCTTC	CASAGGFLKLGTLYNEQFF
few	NA	TRBJ2-2	TRBV28	TGTGCCAGCAGCCAGGGACCAAACACCGGGGAGCTGTTTTTT	CASSQGPNTGELFF
NA	NA	TRBJ2-5	TRBV11-2	TGTGCCAGCAGCCGGTTGGGGACTTCACAAGAGACCCAGTACTTC	CASSRLGTSQETQYF
few	NA	TRBJ2-6	TRBV4-3	TGCGCCAGCAGCCAAGGGACAAGGACTACCTCTGGGGCCAACGTCCTGACTTTC	CASSQGTRTTSGANVLTF
NA	TRBD2	TRBJ2-3	TRBV25-1	TGTGCCAGCAGTGAATACTTCTCACTAGCGGGACTCACAGATACGCAGTATTTT	CASSEYFSLAGLTDTQYF
NA	TRBD2	TRBJ2-1	TRBV6-5	TGTGCCAGCAGTTACTCCCCGAGTACGAGCGGGAGGGTCAATGAGCAGTTCTTC	CASSYSPSTSGRVNEQFF
many	TRBD2	TRBJ2-1	TRBV27	TGTGCCACCGATCTAGCGGTGGGTCAGTTCTTC	CATDLAVGQFF
NA	NA	TRBJ2-7	TRBV4-1	TGCGCCAGCAGCCAAGATCTTCGGTCCTCCTACTACGAGCAGTACTTC	CASSQDLRSSYYEQYF
NA	NA	TRBJ1-4	TRBV12-3/TRBV12-4	TGTGCCTCGCGGGCAGCCCCAAATGAAAAACTGTTTTTT	CASRAAPNEKLFF
NA	NA	TRBJ1-2	TRBV12-3/TRBV12-4	TGTGCCAGCAGTTCTCAGGACTATGGCTACAGCTTC	CASSSQDYGYSF
NA	NA	TRBJ2-3	TRBV21-1	TGTGCCAGCAGACTAGTTTTGCTCACAGATACGCAGTATTTT	CASRLVLLTDTQYF
many	NA	TRBJ2-1	TRBV4-2	TGTGCCAGCAGCCAAGGGGGTGATCACAATGAGCAGTTCTTC	CASSQGGDHNEQFF
medium-sized	NA	TRBJ1-3	TRBV4-3	TGCGCCAGCAGCTTAGGAGTTGGAAACACCATATATTTT	CASSLGVGNTIYF
NA	TRBD2	TRBJ2-7	TRBV29-1	TGCAGCGTTGGAGGACTAGCGGGAGGATCCTACGAGCAGTACTTC	CSVGGLAGGSYEQYF
few	TRBD1	TRBJ2-1	TRBV27	TGTGCCAGCAGGAGACAGGGGGGCAACAATGAGCAGTTCTTC	CASRRQGGNNEQFF